Below are 13 T cell receptor beta chains sequenced from a single sample in a study of shared clonotypes between healthy human individuals. Assay used: immunoSEQ multiplex PCR; TCRdb lists only in-frame clones, some missing. The table has fewer than 3 million clones, 80% to 95% seen once. Sequenced material: naive CD4+ T cells from PBMCs. As for subset: CD45RA+ positively selected. All receptors derive from a man aged 18 to 30 in good health. Some clones in this sample may be carry-over from other donors' samples.

The V gene is TRBV28, the J gene TRBJ1-2, with D uncertain. This CDR3 is 13 amino acids long. Trimming took off 2 bases at V and 7 bases at J, with 11 bases between the two ends. Germline assignment: CDR1 MDHEN and CDR2 SYDVKM. The CDR3 DNA sequence: TGTGCCAGCAGTTTACTGGTGGAAAGTGGCTACACCTTC. It is translated as CASSLLVESGYTF.

To note about this clone: This sample also contains other DNA sequences that code for the same CDR3. The rearrangement uses TRBV28 and TRBJ2-5; D unresolved. The CDR3 runs to 13 residues. Germline CDR1 MDHEN, CDR2 SYDVKM. V lost 1 base and J lost 2, with 5 bases in between. The chain's CDR3 is CASSLSAQETQYF. The CDR3 DNA follows: TGTGCCAGCAGTTTATCGGCTCAAGAGACCCAGTACTTC. Full variable domain (remainder filled in from reference TRBV28 and TRBJ2-5): DVKVTQSSRYLVKRTGEKVFLECVQDMDHENMFWYRQDPGLGLRLIYFSYDVKMKEKGDIPEGYSVSREKKERFSLILESASTNQTSMYLCASSLSAQETQYFGPGTRLLVL.

The V call is TRBV5-1, the J call TRBJ2-7; 11 nucleotides match TRBD2. J gave up 2 bases and V 0 bases, and 7 bases lay outside the gene matches. CDR3 length: 17 amino acids. In germline, CDR1 is SGHRS, CDR2 YFSETQ. In DNA form, the CDR3 reads TGCGCCAGCAGCTTGGGGGTGCTAGCGGGAGGAACCTACGAGCAGTACTTC. Translated, it gives CASSLGVLAGGTYEQYF. The full variable domain, its missing parts supplied by reference TRBV5-1 and TRBJ2-7, is KAGVTQTPRYLIKTRGQQVTLSCSPISGHRSVSWYQQTPGQGLQFLFEYFSETQRNKGNFPGRFSGRQFSNSRSEMNVSTLELGDSALYLCASSLGVLAGGTYEQYFGPGTRLTVT.

CDR3 sequence reads: CAIRRGGLTSSYNEQFF. CDR3 sequence (DNA): TGTGCCATCAGGAGGGGGGGACTTACCAGCTCCTACAATGAGCAGTTCTTC. The J gene is TRBJ2-1, the V gene TRBV10-3; D possibly corresponds to TRBD2 (7 bases). The CDR3 sequence is 17 residues long. From germline, CDR1 is ENHRY and CDR2 SYGVKD. V lost 6 bases and J 0 bases, leaving 18 bases between the germline ends.

V gene TRBV4-2 combines with J gene TRBJ1-6; unclear D gene. The germline CDR1 and CDR2 sequences are LGHNA and YNFKEQ. Trimming removed 0 bases from V and 0 bases from J, with 9 bases in between. The CDR3 loop spans 17 amino acids. DNA for the CDR3: TGTGCCAGCAGCCAAGATCGGCGGAGCTCCTATAATTCACCCCTCCACTTT. This encodes CASSQDRRSSYNSPLHF.

With respect to this clone: Other DNA sequences in the sample encode the same CDR3. This chain joins TRBV5-4 and TRBJ2-3; 13 bases fit TRBD2. V was pared by 2 bases and J by 3 bases, with 3 bases of the junction left unmatched. CDR1 is SGHNT, CDR2 YYREEE, per germline (reference sequence). The CDR3 contains 16 residues. In DNA, the CDR3 is TGTGCCAGCAGCTTAGGACTAGCGGGAGTTACAGATACGCAGTATTTT. Protein: CASSLGLAGVTDTQYF.

This chain uses TRBV4-2 with TRBJ1-5, with D possibly TRBD1 on 6 matching bases. CDR1 LGHNA and CDR2 YNFKEQ come from the germline V gene. This CDR3 is built from 16 residues. Trimming left V 4 bases short and J 1 base short, with 14 bases between. The CDR3, as DNA: TGTGCCAGCAGCCTACACAGGGAGGAAAGCAATCAGCCCCAGCATTTT. It translates to CASSLHREESNQPQHF.

As concerns this clone: Other DNA sequences in the sample encode the same CDR3. The chain combines TRBV5-1 with TRBJ2-3; the match to TRBD1 covers 8 bases. Germline V gene sequence: CDR1 SGHRS, CDR2 YFSETQ. The ends lost 0 bases at V and 4 bases at J; junction bases unmatched: 4. The CDR3 totals 15 residues. In nucleotides, the CDR3 is TGCGCCAGCAGCTTGGGCAGGGGGCTCGCAGATACGCAGTATTTT. Its protein is CASSLGRGLADTQYF.

The J gene is TRBJ1-3, the V gene TRBV5-5; D ambiguous. Germline V lookup: CDR1 SGHKS, CDR2 YYEKEE (reference sequence). Trimming removed 4 bases from V and 2 bases from J, with 13 bases in between. The length of the CDR3 is 15 residues. DNA for the CDR3: TGTGCCAGCAGCCCAGGTTTCGTTACTGGAAACACCATATATTTT. Its translation: CASSPGFVTGNTIYF.

The chain employs TRBV6-5 and TRBJ2-7, with a weak D call TRBD1 (6 bases). CDR3 length: 15 amino acids. Germline CDR1 MNHEY, CDR2 SVGAGI. Trimming pared 5 bases from V and 0 bases from J, leaving 14 bases between. The CDR3 region has the DNA TGTGCCAGCAGTCGGCAGGGGACCAACTCCTACGAGCAGTACTTC. Protein sequence: CASSRQGTNSYEQYF.

CDR3 region: CASSVVFAGELFF. The DNA for the CDR3 is TGTGCCAGCAGCGTAGTTTTTGCCGGGGAGCTGTTTTTT. This chain uses TRBV9 with TRBJ2-2; D call uncertain. CDR3 length equals 13 residues. Trimming stripped 0 bases from V and 6 bases from J, with 6 bases between. From germline, CDR1 is SGDLS and CDR2 YYNGEE.

V gene TRBV6-1 combines with J gene TRBJ2-7; possibly TRBD2 for D (5 bases). This CDR3 has 15 amino acids. Germline CDR1 reads MNHNS; CDR2 reads SASEGT. The germline V and J ends were trimmed by 7 bases and 2 bases, with 18 bases remaining between them. CDR3 bases: TGTGCCAGCAACCGAGGCCAGCGGAGCGCCTACGAGCAGTACTTC. Translated, it gives CASNRGQRSAYEQYF.

The chain is built from TRBV29-1 and TRBJ2-7; D ambiguous. The germline gives CDR1 SQVTM, CDR2 ANQGSEA. With 4 bases removed from V and 3 bases from J, the gap between germline ends came to 10 bases. The CDR3 sequence is 12 residues long. The CDR3 sequence is CSVGMESYEQYF. In DNA form, the CDR3 reads TGCAGCGTTGGGATGGAAAGCTACGAGCAGTACTTC.